This record looks at one T cell receptor beta chain sequence and its context. This CDR3 is 12 amino acids long. V was shortened by 8 bases and J by 2 bases, with 10 bases between the two germline ends. Germline V gene sequence: CDR1 MNHEY, CDR2 SVGAGI. Enrolment of Seattle patients took place during active infection, and they were followed longitudinally. The data were taken from a study of blood T cell repertoires in COVID-19. Across the whole study: COVID-19 samples collected from the United States, Italy and Spain covered acute and convalescent phases. Sample material is recorded as cDNA or gDNA derived from T cells, B-cell-depleted T cells, or PBMCs.

Per the study methods: Reference gene primer amplification in the assay estimated nucleated cell counts. Libraries were prepared by immunoSEQ multiplex PCR; TCRdb keeps only in-frame clonotypes and omits some of them. V and J calls and clone size come straight from that table; D and trimming were deduced from the DNA. The repertoire holds under 200,000 clones, with roughly 84% as singletons. This clonotype was sampled from a woman between 45 and 65 years old with COVID-19, enrolled during active disease. J is TRBJ2-7 and V is TRBV6-5; D call uncertain. Sequencing was carried out using peripheral blood. The CDR3 nucleotides read TGTGCCAGCGCCACCTATCCCTACGAGCAGTACTTC. It is translated as CASATYPYEQYF.